What follows are 30 T cell receptor beta chains derived from one specimen sequenced in a study of blood T cell repertoires in COVID-19. Assay used: immunoSEQ multiplex PCR; TCRdb lists only in-frame clones, some missing. The sample has 45,000 to 70,000 clones; 82% are singletons. The sequenced material came from peripheral blood. Every receptor here comes from a woman aged 55 to 70 with acute or convalescent COVID-19.

J is TRBJ2-3 and V is TRBV7-2, with 10 bases matching TRBD2. From germline, CDR1 is SGHTA and CDR2 FQGNSA. The CDR3 has 16 amino acids. V lost 1 base to trimming and J lost 2 bases; unmatched junction nucleotides: 3. The CDR3 bases are TGTGCCAGCAGCTTAGTAGCGGGGGGAATCACAGATACGCAGTATTTT. It specifies CASSLVAGGITDTQYF.

This clone was recorded only once. The CDR3 DNA reads TGCGCCAGCAGCAAAGGGGTGGGAGAAAAACTGTTTTTT. Translation gives CASSKGVGEKLFF. The chain carries TRBV5-1 and TRBJ1-4; weak D call: TRBD1 (5 bases). V lost 4 bases and J lost 8, with 12 bases in between. Germline assignment: CDR1 SGHRS and CDR2 YFSETQ. This CDR3 spans 13 amino acids.

The chain recombines TRBV6-5 with TRBJ1-1, with TRBD1 matching over 8 bases. The length of the CDR3 is 16 residues. In germline, CDR1 is MNHEY, CDR2 SVGAGI. V lost 4 bases to trimming and J lost 5 bases; unmatched junction nucleotides: 12. DNA for the CDR3: TGTGCCAGCAGTTCAGTCCCGGGACAGGCGACGACTGAAGCTTTCTTT. Translating it yields CASSSVPGQATTEAFF.

The rearrangement uses TRBV11-2 and TRBJ1-1; 9 bases fit TRBD1. There are 16 residues in the CDR3. Germline-derived CDR1 and CDR2 are SGHAT and FQNNGV. V lost 5 bases to trimming and J lost 1 base; unmatched junction nucleotides: 8. Here the CDR3 DNA reads TGTGCCAGCAGCCCAACCGGGACAGGGAAGAACACTGAAGCTTTCTTT. This sequence encodes CASSPTGTGKNTEAFF.

V is TRBV25-1 and J is TRBJ2-7, with a possible D match to TRBD1 (5 bases). The V and J ends lost 2 bases and 6 bases respectively, with 14 bases between them. This CDR3 comprises 14 residues. Germline CDR1 reads MGHDK; CDR2 reads SYGVNS. The CDR3 loop reads CASSELGPTGEQYF. Here the CDR3 DNA reads TGTGCCAGCAGTGAACTGGGGCCCACAGGCGAGCAGTACTTC.

The chain joins TRBV5-1 to TRBJ1-2; 7 positions match TRBD1. CDR1 is SGHRS, CDR2 YFSETQ, per germline. J gave up 0 bases and V 4 bases, and 6 bases lay outside the gene matches. The CDR3 loop spans 15 amino acids. CDR3 loop: CASSSRTGANYGYTF. Here the CDR3 DNA reads TGCGCCAGCAGCAGTCGGACAGGCGCTAACTATGGCTACACCTTC.

This clone came up a few times. The chain recombines TRBV19 with TRBJ1-5; TRBD1 matches 12 bases. This CDR3 region has 15 residues. Trimming took 6 bases from V and 7 from J; bases not matched to a gene: 7. Germline CDR1 and CDR2: LNHDA and SQIVND (reference sequence). The DNA of the CDR3 is TGTGCCAGTAGCCACGGGACAGGGGGCGGGCAGCCCCAGCATTTT. Translation: CASSHGTGGGQPQHF. The whole variable domain, filled in from reference TRBV19 and TRBJ1-5, reads DGGITQSPKYLFRKEGQNVTLSCEQNLNHDAMYWYRQDPGQGLRLIYYSQIVNDFQKGDIAEGYSVSREKKESFPLTVTSAQKNPTAFYLCASSHGTGGGQPQHFGDGTRLSIL.

V gene TRBV6-5 combines with J gene TRBJ1-1, with 7 nucleotides matching TRBD1. Germline CDR1 MNHEY, CDR2 SVGAGI. The V and J ends lost 6 bases and 5 bases, in that order; junction bases with no gene match: 9. The CDR3 length is 14 residues. In DNA form, the CDR3 reads TGTGCCAGCAGCATGGAGGGGGCGATTACTGAAGCTTTCTTT. Amino acids: CASSMEGAITEAFF.

Only a few counts were recorded for this clone. This chain connects TRBV19 to TRBJ1-2, with a possible D match to TRBD1 (5 bases). Trimming took 0 bases from V and 4 from J, leaving 6 bases between them. The CDR3 is made up of 13 amino acids. CDR1 is LNHDA and CDR2 is SQIVND in the germline V gene (reference sequence). The CDR3 protein is CASSIEGAYGYTF. CDR3 DNA: TGTGCCAGTAGTATAGAAGGGGCCTATGGCTACACCTTC.

The chain combines TRBV6-6 with TRBJ2-1; the D is unclear. The CDR3 is 12 amino acids. Germline V lookup: CDR1 MNHNY, CDR2 SVGAGI (reference sequence). V was clipped by 2 bases and J by 5 bases, with 4 bases between them. The CDR3, as DNA: TGTGCCAGCAGTTACCGGGACAATGAGCAGTTCTTC. This encodes CASSYRDNEQFF.

The chain links TRBV6-5 to TRBJ2-5; the match to TRBD2 covers 12 bases. V was pared by 0 bases and J by 9 bases, with 8 bases of the junction left unmatched. Germline V gives CDR1 MNHEY, CDR2 SVGAGI. The CDR3 contains 16 residues. CDR3 region: CASSYSTSGGFASQYF. The CDR3, as DNA: TGTGCCAGCAGTTACTCGACTAGCGGGGGTTTTGCGTCCCAGTACTTC.

This clone has a handful of counts. The V gene is TRBV3-1 (or the pseudogene TRBV3-2), the J gene TRBJ1-1; tentatively, D is TRBD1 (6 bases). The CDR3 is made up of 13 amino acids. The V end lost 4 bases, the J end lost 11 bases, and 17 bases lay between the germline ends. The germline V gene has CDR1 LGHDT and CDR2 YNNKEL (reference sequence). CDR3 nucleotides: TGTGCCAGCAGCCGCCCCCAGGGGCGCGAGGCTTTCTTT. It encodes CASSRPQGREAFF.

The V gene is TRBV12-2, the J gene TRBJ1-4; TRBD1 was called by the table and not checked on the DNA. TRBV12-2 is marked as a pseudogene. The CDR3 totals 17 residues. CDR3 sequence (DNA): TGTGCAAGTCGCTTAGACGACAGGGGTGGACCTAATGAAAAACTGTTTTTT. Its protein is CASRLDDRGGPNEKLFF.

Regarding this clone: Germline is not matched at one junction end, which may reflect a read error. This chain links TRBV7-8 with TRBJ1-1, with D unresolved. This CDR3 is built from 15 residues. CDR1 and CDR2 from the germline V gene are SGHVS and FQNEAQ. CDR3 sequence: CASRLEWEGNTEAFF. The CDR3 nucleotides are TGTGCCAGCAGGTTAGAGTGGGAGGGCAACACTGAAGCTTTCTTT.

J is TRBJ1-1 and V is TRBV29-1; 8 positions match TRBD1. Trimming at V came to 3 bases and at J to 5 bases, leaving 8 bases not matched to a gene. CDR1 is SQVTM, CDR2 ANQGSEA, per germline. The CDR3 consists of 14 residues. The CDR3 sequence is CSVDLTGGGTEAFF. The CDR3 DNA reads TGCAGCGTTGACTTAACAGGGGGGGGAACTGAAGCTTTCTTT.

The chain's CDR3 is CASSRGSGGASYGYTF. Here the CDR3 DNA reads TGTGCCAGTAGTAGGGGGTCGGGGGGCGCTTCCTATGGCTACACCTTC. V and J are TRBV19 and TRBJ1-2, with D possibly being TRBD1 (6 bases). There are 16 residues in the CDR3. Per germline, CDR1 LNHDA and CDR2 SQIVND (reference sequence). V was trimmed by 4 bases and J by 4 bases, leaving 19 bases between them.

The chain links TRBV7-9 to TRBJ2-5, with 8 positions matching TRBD1. The V gene end was trimmed by 3 bases and the J gene end by 5 bases; junction bases not matched to a gene: 5. This CDR3 spans 14 amino acids. CDR1 and CDR2 from the germline V gene are SEHNR and FQNEAQ (reference sequence). The CDR3 nucleotides read TGTGCCAGCAGCTTTCAGGGGGCCTTCGAGACCCAGTACTTC. It encodes CASSFQGAFETQYF.

The chain has TRBV7-9 and TRBJ1-1, with TRBD1 matching 9 bases. Germline V gives CDR1 SEHNR, CDR2 FQNEAQ (reference sequence). Trimming removed 5 bases from V and 7 bases from J; junction bases left unmatched: 14. The CDR3 runs 16 residues. The CDR3 sequence is CASSPRGQGGRDEAFF. The CDR3 coding sequence is TGTGCCAGCAGCCCCCGGGGACAGGGCGGCAGGGATGAAGCTTTCTTT.

The chain couples TRBV21-1 to TRBJ1-2. TRBV21-1 represents a pseudogene. The CDR3 is 13 residues long. Here the CDR3 DNA reads TGTGCCAGCAGCAAACCCCCCGGGGAAGGCTACACCTTC. This gives the protein CASSKPPGEGYTF.

This clone was counted only a few times. This sequence joins TRBV4-3 and TRBJ2-1; 13 nucleotides agree with TRBD2. Germline lookup yields CDR1 LGHNA and CDR2 YSLEER. The CDR3 covers 15 residues. The J segment lost 9 bases and the V segment lost 6 bases, leaving 8 bases of the junction unmatched. For the CDR3, the DNA is TGCGCCAGCAGACGAACTAGCGGGGGGGGCAGTGAGCAGTTCTTC. This sequence encodes CASRRTSGGGSEQFF.

This chain connects TRBV15 to TRBJ1-5; 7 bases line up with TRBD1. The CDR3 has 16 amino acids. V lost 3 bases to trimming and J lost 7 bases; unmatched junction nucleotides: 12. Looked up from germline, CDR1 is LNHNV and CDR2 is YYDKDF (reference sequence). The CDR3 reads CATSSLRDRVDQPQHF. CDR3 DNA sequence: TGTGCCACCAGCAGCCTCCGAGACAGGGTTGACCAGCCCCAGCATTTT.

This clone was seen just once. The chain employs TRBV27 and TRBJ2-3; a weak D match, TRBD2 (5 bases). Germline lookup yields CDR1 MNHEY and CDR2 SMNVEV (reference sequence). Trimming took off 1 base at V and 5 bases at J, with 13 bases between the two ends. This CDR3 is 15 amino acids long. This chain's CDR3 is CASSLWRTPRDTQYF. CDR3 bases: TGTGCCAGCAGTTTATGGCGGACTCCTCGAGATACGCAGTATTTT.

This chain joins TRBV18 and TRBJ2-7, with D uncertain. Trimming took 6 bases from V and 6 from J, leaving 21 bases between them. Germline loops: CDR1 KGHSH, CDR2 LQKENI. The CDR3 consists of 15 residues. CDR3 residues: CASSLQVRVTGEQYF. CDR3 nucleotide sequence: TGTGCCAGCTCTCTCCAAGTGAGAGTTACGGGCGAGCAGTACTTC.

This clone is judged medium-sized. The V call is TRBV7-9, the J call TRBJ2-7, with D tentatively TRBD1 (5 bases). The V gene lost 5 bases and the J gene lost 3 bases, with 20 bases spanning the gap. Germline V gene lookup returns CDR1 SEHNR and CDR2 FQNEAQ (reference sequence). The CDR3 extends over 16 amino acids. The CDR3 sequence is CASSTHRSLGVYEQYF. CDR3 in DNA: TGTGCCAGCAGCACACATCGGTCATTAGGGGTCTACGAGCAGTACTTC.

The chain is built from TRBV6-2 or TRBV6-3 and TRBJ1-5; 7 positions match TRBD1. With 4 bases clipped from V and 0 bases from J, the junction kept 9 bases outside the gene matches. The length of the CDR3 is 17 residues. The germline CDR1 and CDR2 sequences are MNHEY and SVGEGT. CDR3 protein: CASSLIPGGTSNQPQHF. CDR3 DNA sequence: TGTGCCAGCAGTTTAATCCCAGGGGGGACTAGCAATCAGCCCCAGCATTTT.

The chain couples TRBV18 to TRBJ1-2; 9 nucleotides line up with TRBD1. This CDR3 has 18 residues. Germline assignment: CDR1 KGHSH and CDR2 LQKENI. Losses at the gene ends were 8 bases for V and 4 bases for J; bases not matched to a gene: 20. The CDR3 DNA reads TGTGCCAGCCCTAGCCTGGGACAGGGAGGTTACAGTAGCTATGGCTACACCTTC. It encodes CASPSLGQGGYSSYGYTF.

The V and J genes are TRBV24-1 and TRBJ1-3; weak D call: TRBD1 (6 bases). This CDR3 is 16 amino acids long. CDR1 and CDR2 from the germline V gene are KGHDR and SFDVKD. Trimming left V 7 bases short and J 4 bases short, with 19 bases between. The CDR3 sequence is CATSAGQGRLGNTIYF. DNA for the CDR3: TGTGCCACCAGCGCTGGCCAGGGGCGGCTCGGAAACACCATATATTTT.

This chain connects TRBV6-1 to TRBJ1-3; 7 positions match TRBD1. Germline loops: CDR1 MNHNS, CDR2 SASEGT. CDR3 length equals 17 residues. Trimming cost V 3 bases and J 1 base; bases outside gene matches: 9. The CDR3 DNA follows: TGTGCCAGCAGTGATTTCGACAAGGGGGCTTCTGGAAACACCATATATTTT. Residues: CASSDFDKGASGNTIYF.

The chain employs TRBV11-2 and TRBJ1-1, with D maybe TRBD1 (6 bases). The germline V gene has CDR1 SGHAT and CDR2 FQNNGV. The CDR3 runs to 14 residues. V lost 1 base and J lost 3, with 9 bases in between. The DNA for the CDR3 is TGTGCCAGCAGCTTAGTGGGGGCCCACACTGAAGCTTTCTTT. Translated, it gives CASSLVGAHTEAFF.

The J gene is TRBJ2-7, the V gene TRBV29-1; 8 bases line up with TRBD1. This CDR3 comprises 13 residues. Trimming took 4 bases from V and 4 from J; bases not matched to a gene: 6. The germline V gene encodes CDR1 SQVTM and CDR2 ANQGSEA. CDR3 region: CSVGDRSLYEQYF. In DNA form, the CDR3 reads TGCAGCGTTGGGGACAGGTCCTTATACGAGCAGTACTTC.